Following are 13 T cell receptor beta chains from one sample sequenced in a study of cytomegalovirus exposure and HLA in healthy donors. With 60 Vbeta and 13 Jbeta primers, the PCR was carried out. The repertoire was sequenced with immunoSEQ multiplex PCR; TCRdb's copy has only in-frame clones and lacks some. Of approximately 150,000 clones in the sample, more than 60% were seen once. The sequenced sample was PBMCs. These receptors were taken from a man aged 40-50 years in good health and CMV-seronegative.

The J gene is TRBJ2-1, the V gene TRBV19; a weak D match, TRBD2 (5 bases). Germline lookup yields CDR1 LNHDA and CDR2 SQIVND (reference sequence). CDR3 size: 14 residues. Deletions cut 5 bases from V and 0 bases from J, with 8 bases between. CDR3 sequence (DNA): TGTGCCAGTAGTGACGGAGGCTCCTACAATGAGCAGTTCTTC. This sequence encodes CASSDGGSYNEQFF.

The chain joins TRBV6-5 to TRBJ2-5, with 12 bases aligning to TRBD1. TRBJ2-7 matches the DNA end more closely, so the J call is doubtful. The CDR3 runs to 14 residues. CDR1 is MNHEY, CDR2 SVGAGI, per germline. The CDR3 loop is CASSPGTGGSEQYF. In DNA form, the CDR3 reads TGTGCCAGTTCCCCCGGGACAGGGGGCAGCGAGCAGTACTTC.

This rearrangement joins TRBV28 to TRBJ1-2; 7 nucleotides align to TRBD1. Germline assignment: CDR1 MDHEN and CDR2 SYDVKM. V gave up 7 bases and J gave up 2 bases; unmatched junction bases: 16. This CDR3 is 17 amino acids long. For the CDR3, the DNA is TGTGCCAGCACCCTCCTAGGGGACAGATCGGGAAACTATGGCTACACCTTC. Translating it yields CASTLLGDRSGNYGYTF.

The chain employs TRBV9 and TRBJ2-3; 7 bases are shared with TRBD1. Germline CDR1 is SGDLS and CDR2 is YYNGEE. The V gene end was trimmed by 4 bases and the J gene end by 2 bases; junction bases not matched to a gene: 10. The CDR3 spans 16 residues. CDR3: CASSSGQKSTTDTQYF. The CDR3 nucleotides read TGTGCCAGCAGCTCGGGACAGAAGTCAACCACAGATACGCAGTATTTT. Supplemented by reference TRBV9 and TRBJ2-3, the full variable domain reads DSGVTQTPKHLITATGQRVTLRCSPRSGDLSVYWYQQSLDQGLQFLIQYYNGEERAKGNILERFSAQQFPDLHSELNLSSLELGDSALYFCASSSGQKSTTDTQYFGPGTRLTVL.

The chain carries TRBV5-1 and TRBJ1-1; D is possibly TRBD1 (5 bases). The CDR3 covers 15 residues. Germline CDR1 and CDR2: SGHRS and YFSETQ. V shed 0 bases and J shed 5 bases, with 14 bases lying between them. The CDR3 spells CASSLEQGARTEAFF. CDR3 nucleotide sequence: TGCGCCAGCAGCTTGGAACAAGGGGCGCGTACTGAAGCTTTCTTT. Combining the CDR3 with reference TRBV5-1 and TRBJ1-1 gives the whole variable domain KAGVTQTPRYLIKTRGQQVTLSCSPISGHRSVSWYQQTPGQGLQFLFEYFSETQRNKGNFPGRFSGRQFSNSRSEMNVSTLELGDSALYLCASSLEQGARTEAFFGQGTRLTVV.

The genes are TRBV5-1 and TRBJ2-4; D is unresolved. CDR3 length equals 17 residues. From germline, CDR1 is SGHRS and CDR2 YFSETQ. Trimming cost V 0 bases and J 0 bases, with 13 bases left between them. CDR3 loop: CASSLEALTLAKNIQYF. For the CDR3, the DNA is TGCGCCAGCAGCTTGGAGGCACTAACCCTAGCCAAAAACATTCAGTACTTC.

The rearrangement uses TRBV4-1 and TRBJ1-5; D is uncertain. Germline assignment: CDR1 MGHRA and CDR2 YSYEKL. The CDR3 spans 13 residues. The germline V and J ends were trimmed by 0 bases and 7 bases, with 7 bases remaining between them. The DNA of the CDR3 is TGCGCCAGCAGCCAAGAACAGCGGCAGCCCCAGCATTTT. It specifies CASSQEQRQPQHF.

The chain uses TRBV28 and TRBJ2-2, with D possibly being TRBD1 (6 bases). Trimming took 5 bases from V and 0 from J, leaving 10 bases between them. The CDR3 is 15 residues long. Germline V lookup: CDR1 MDHEN, CDR2 SYDVKM. CDR3 DNA sequence: TGTGCCAGCAGTCTACAGGGTCCGAACACCGGGGAGCTGTTTTTT. The encoded protein is CASSLQGPNTGELFF.

V and J are TRBV2 and TRBJ2-5, with 8 bases that match TRBD1. The CDR3 covers 13 residues. V lost 8 bases, J lost 2 bases, and 4 bases stayed unmatched. Germline V lookup: CDR1 SNHLY, CDR2 FYNNEI. CDR3 bases: TGTGCCAGCGACAGGGGCCGACAAGAGACCCAGTACTTC. Residues: CASDRGRQETQYF.

This clone was picked up one time. The chain links TRBV7-7 to TRBJ1-1; D is ambiguous. This CDR3 has 14 residues. V was trimmed by 5 bases and J by 1 base, leaving 11 bases between them. Per the germline V gene, CDR1 is SSHAT and CDR2 is FNYEAQ (reference sequence). CDR3 nucleotides: TGTGCCAGCAGCCCCTTCGGAGGGAACACTGAAGCTTTCTTT. Its protein product is CASSPFGGNTEAFF.

The V gene is TRBV7-9, the J gene TRBJ1-6; 10 bases agree with TRBD1. Germline values: CDR1 SEHNR, CDR2 FQNEAQ (reference sequence). V was clipped by 10 bases and J by 7 bases; unmatched bases: 16. The CDR3 sequence is 17 residues long. CDR3: CATPSKGTGERNSPLHF. The CDR3 DNA follows: TGTGCCACCCCTAGTAAGGGGACAGGGGAGCGGAATTCACCCCTCCACTTT.

This clone turned up a few times. The V gene is TRBV4-1, the J gene TRBJ1-2, with 8 bases matching TRBD1. The V gene's germline CDR1 is MGHRA and CDR2 YSYEKL. The junction had 10 bases not matched to a gene; V was cut back by 2 bases and J by 2 bases. This CDR3 region has 17 residues. The CDR3 DNA is TGCGCCAGCAGCCAACTAAAAAGGACAGGGCGAAACTATGGCTACACCTTC. Its translation: CASSQLKRTGRNYGYTF.

The gene calls are TRBV4-1 and TRBJ2-7; 11 bases match TRBD1. The CDR3 runs to 17 residues. Germline values: CDR1 MGHRA, CDR2 YSYEKL. V trimming: 2 bases; J trimming: 2 bases; junction bases outside the gene matches: 8. The CDR3 DNA sequence: TGCGCCAGCAGCCAAACCCGGGGGACAGGGGGACCCTACGAGCAGTACTTC. This codes for CASSQTRGTGGPYEQYF.